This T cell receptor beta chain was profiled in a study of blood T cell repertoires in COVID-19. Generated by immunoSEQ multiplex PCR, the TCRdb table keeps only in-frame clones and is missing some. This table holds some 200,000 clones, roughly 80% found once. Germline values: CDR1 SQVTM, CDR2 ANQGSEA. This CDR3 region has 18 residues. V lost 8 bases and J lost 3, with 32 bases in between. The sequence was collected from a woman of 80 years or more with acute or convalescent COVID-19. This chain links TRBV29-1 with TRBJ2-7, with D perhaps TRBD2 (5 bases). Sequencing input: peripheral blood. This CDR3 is CSPSVEATVGRGSYEQYF. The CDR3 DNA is TGCAGCCCCTCGGTGGAGGCCACCGTTGGCCGAGGGAGCTACGAGCAGTACTTC.